The clone carrying this T cell receptor (beta chain) came up once. What it binds is unknown. Individuals having autoimmune disease history or systemic immunosuppression were not enrolled. This specimen comes from a study of OX40 agonist ivuxolimab in advanced cancers. Study background: The study treated patients with ivuxolimab, an agonistic anti-OX40 (CD134) antibody. Every 2 weeks, patients received ivuxolimab intravenously, dosed at 0.01 to 10 mg/kg.

Regarding the study as a whole: On average, a greater number of expanded clones characterised CD8+ T cells relative to CD4+.

Germline CDR1 MDHEN, CDR2 SYDVKM. This CDR3 comprises 13 residues. Trimming cost V 7 bases and J 0 bases, with 8 bases left between them. Profiling relied on immunoSEQ multiplex PCR, and the TCRdb table lists in-frame clones only, not all of them. In the table there are under 100,000 clones, about 80% of which are singletons. This chain joins TRBV28 and TRBJ2-3; D is possibly TRBD1 (6 bases). Specimen: CD4+ or CD8+ T cells sorted from blood, collected in a trial of the OX40 agonist ivuxolimab. The TCR sequence derives from an adult with an advanced solid tumor such as melanoma, head and neck, liver or kidney cancer. The CDR3 DNA follows: TGTGCCAGCACGGGACATAGCACAGATACGCAGTATTTT. It yields the protein CASTGHSTDTQYF.